The 19 T cell receptor beta chains listed next were all sequenced from one sample in a study of blood T cell repertoires in COVID-19. Method: immunoSEQ multiplex PCR; TCRdb's copy keeps in-frame clones and lacks some. The sample includes 50,000 to 70,000 clones, about 79% of them seen just once. The specimen was peripheral blood. These TCRs come from a woman aged 60-75 years with acute or convalescent COVID-19.

This rearrangement joins TRBV12-3 or TRBV12-4 to TRBJ1-6; D is unresolved. This CDR3 has 13 amino acids. With 2 bases removed from V and 10 bases from J, the gap between germline ends came to 9 bases. The CDR3 region is CASSLNSVSPLHF. Here the CDR3 DNA reads TGTGCCAGCAGTTTAAATTCGGTATCACCCCTCCACTTT.

The rearrangement joins TRBV7-9 to TRBJ1-3; D remains ambiguous. Germline-derived CDR1 and CDR2 are SEHNR and FQNEAQ (reference sequence). The CDR3 loop spans 14 amino acids. V lost 5 bases and J lost 0, with 8 bases in between. The CDR3 protein is CASSAGNSGNTIYF. The CDR3, as DNA: TGTGCCAGCAGCGCCGGGAACTCTGGAAACACCATATATTTT. The full variable domain, with the rest looked up from reference TRBV7-9 and TRBJ1-3, is DTGVSQNPRHKITKRGQNVTFRCDPISEHNRLYWYRQTLGQGPEFLTYFQNEAQLEKSRLLSDRFSAERPKGSFSTLEIQRTEQGDSAMYLCASSAGNSGNTIYFGEGSWLTVV.

This sequence joins TRBV29-1 and TRBJ1-4, with 9 bases aligning to TRBD1. The germline V gene has CDR1 SQVTM and CDR2 ANQGSEA. J gave up 8 bases and V 0 bases, and 13 bases lay outside the gene matches. The CDR3 consists of 17 residues. The CDR3 DNA reads as TGCAGCGTTGAAGATCGACCCTCCGGGACAGGGCAGGAAAAACTGTTTTTT. Amino acids: CSVEDRPSGTGQEKLFF.

This clone has more than one count but fewer than ten. The chain is built from TRBV9 and TRBJ2-3; 8 bases are a match to TRBD1. V was clipped by 3 bases and J by 2 bases; unmatched bases: 11. Germline V lookup: CDR1 SGDLS, CDR2 YYNGEE. This CDR3 comprises 17 residues. CDR3 in DNA: TGTGCCAGCAGCGCTCGGACAGGGCGTTCGAACACAGATACGCAGTATTTT. Its protein is CASSARTGRSNTDTQYF.

This chain links TRBV2 with TRBJ1-1; D not resolved. CDR3 size: 13 residues. Trimming took off 6 bases at V and 4 bases at J, with 12 bases between the two ends. CDR1 and CDR2 from the germline V gene are SNHLY and FYNNEI. The CDR3 DNA follows: TGTGCCAGCAGGGAACTTCGGGGCACTGAAGCTTTCTTT. It is translated as CASRELRGTEAFF.

The V and J genes are TRBV6-5 and TRBJ1-1; TRBD1 might be the D (5 bases). V was trimmed by 0 bases and J by 4 bases, leaving 9 bases between them. Germline CDR1 and CDR2: MNHEY and SVGAGI. The CDR3 has 14 amino acids. This chain's CDR3 is CASSYSGGTTEAFF. As DNA, the CDR3 is TGTGCCAGCAGTTACTCCGGCGGGACCACTGAAGCTTTCTTT.

The CDR3 sequence is CASSLRVGNSPLHF. Written as DNA, the CDR3 is TGTGCCAGCAGCTTACGGGTCGGTAATTCACCCCTCCACTTT. The rearrangement uses TRBV5-6 and TRBJ1-6; unclear D gene. V was pared by 2 bases and J by 6 bases, with 9 bases between. The CDR3 runs 14 residues. Germline V gene sequence: CDR1 SGHDT, CDR2 YYEEEE. Complete variable domain (other parts from reference TRBV5-6 and TRBJ1-6): DAGVTQSPTHLIKTRGQQVTLRCSPKSGHDTVSWYQQALGQGPQFIFQYYEEEERQRGNFPDRFSGHQFPNYSSELNVNALLLGDSALYLCASSLRVGNSPLHFGNGTRLTVT.

The chain uses TRBV5-1 and TRBJ1-2; D is perhaps TRBD1 (6 bases). The CDR3 has 13 amino acids. Trimming stripped 2 bases from V and 3 bases from J, with 8 bases between. The germline CDR1 and CDR2 sequences are SGHRS and YFSETQ. CDR3 sequence (DNA): TGCGCCAGCAGCTTAACAGGGCACTATGGCTACACCTTC. It codes for CASSLTGHYGYTF.

The chain links TRBV29-1 to TRBJ1-5; TRBD1 might be the D (6 bases). CDR1 SQVTM and CDR2 ANQGSEA come from the germline V gene. This CDR3 contains 13 residues. Trimming left V 4 bases short and J 3 bases short, with 10 bases between. The CDR3 is CSVGGGSNQPQHF. The DNA for the CDR3 is TGCAGCGTTGGGGGGGGCTCCAATCAGCCCCAGCATTTT.

This clone was seen once. The chain combines TRBV20-1 with TRBJ1-6; perhaps TRBD1 as D (5 bases). Trimming shortened V by 3 bases and J by 6 bases, and 12 bases separated the two germline ends. This CDR3 comprises 14 residues. Germline lookup yields CDR1 DFQATT and CDR2 SNEGSKA (reference sequence). The CDR3 region has the DNA TGCAGTGCTAGTCAGGGAGGGCCTAATTCACCCCTCCACTTT. This sequence encodes CSASQGGPNSPLHF.

This chain joins TRBV6-5 and TRBJ1-2; tentative D call: TRBD1 (6 bases). The V and J ends lost 8 bases and 3 bases respectively, with 16 bases between them. This CDR3 has 14 residues. Germline V CDR1 and CDR2: MNHEY, SVGAGI. CDR3 region: CASAETGVDYGYTF. The CDR3 DNA is TGTGCCAGCGCGGAGACAGGAGTGGACTATGGCTACACCTTC.

The chain employs TRBV27 and TRBJ1-2; D may be TRBD1 (6 bases). Trimming cost V 6 bases and J 4 bases, with 15 bases left between them. This CDR3 region has 14 residues. Per the germline V gene, CDR1 is MNHEY and CDR2 is SMNVEV (reference sequence). CDR3 bases: TGTGCCAGCAGCAAACAGGGTGGAGGCTATGGCTACACCTTC. Protein: CASSKQGGGYGYTF.

The rearrangement links TRBV15 to TRBJ2-2, with TRBD1 matching 7 bases. This CDR3 spans 13 amino acids. Germline lookup yields CDR1 LNHNV and CDR2 YYDKDF (reference sequence). Trimming at V came to 3 bases and at J to 11 bases, leaving 6 bases not matched to a gene. CDR3 sequence reads: CATSRDRQGELFF. The CDR3 DNA follows: TGTGCCACCAGCAGGGATCGACAGGGAGAGCTGTTTTTT.

This clone was counted only a few times. V and J are TRBV7-9 and TRBJ2-1; TRBD2 agrees at 7 bases. Unmatched junction bases numbered 7, after V lost 5 bases and J lost 9 bases. The CDR3 loop spans 13 amino acids. Per the germline V gene, CDR1 is SEHNR and CDR2 is FQNEAQ (reference sequence). Here the CDR3 DNA reads TGTGCCAGCAGCCCAGCGCGGGAGAGTGAGCAGTTCTTC. Amino acid sequence: CASSPARESEQFF. The full variable domain, its missing parts supplied by reference TRBV7-9 and TRBJ2-1, is DTGVSQNPRHKITKRGQNVTFRCDPISEHNRLYWYRQTLGQGPEFLTYFQNEAQLEKSRLLSDRFSAERPKGSFSTLEIQRTEQGDSAMYLCASSPARESEQFFGPGTRLTVL.

The rearrangement links TRBV6-1 to TRBJ2-7, with 8 bases matching TRBD1. V trimming: 5 bases; J trimming: 4 bases; junction bases outside the gene matches: 7. Germline V gene lookup returns CDR1 MNHNS and CDR2 SASEGT. The CDR3 covers 14 residues. In nucleotides, the CDR3 is TGTGCCAGCAGTCCTTCGGACAGGGTATACGAGCAGTACTTC. Translation gives CASSPSDRVYEQYF.

CDR3 in DNA: TGTGCCAGCAGCTCCGGACTGTCCCGTGGGGCCAACGTCCTGACTTTC. It encodes CASSSGLSRGANVLTF. The rearrangement links TRBV5-4 to TRBJ2-6; perhaps TRBD2 as D (5 bases). V lost 3 bases and J 3 bases, leaving 13 bases between the germline ends. From germline, CDR1 is SGHNT and CDR2 YYREEE (reference sequence). This CDR3 is built from 16 residues.

This clone was recorded a few times. The chain couples TRBV9 to TRBJ1-2; the D is unclear. The V end was cut by 4 bases, the J end by 7 bases, with 8 bases between. CDR1 is SGDLS, CDR2 YYNGEE, per germline. This CDR3 has 11 residues. The CDR3, as DNA: TGTGCCAGCAGCTCCAGAGGTGGCTACACCTTC. The encoded protein is CASSSRGGYTF.

The chain employs TRBV5-1 and TRBJ2-3; D perhaps matches TRBD2 (6 bases). Trimming took 1 base from V and 1 from J, leaving 16 bases between them. This CDR3 region has 17 residues. From germline, CDR1 is SGHRS and CDR2 YFSETQ. The CDR3 loop reads CASSLIAAGLGTDTQYF. CDR3 sequence (DNA): TGCGCCAGCAGCTTGATAGCGGCAGGTCTCGGCACAGATACGCAGTATTTT. Full variable domain (outside the CDR3, taken from reference TRBV5-1 and TRBJ2-3): KAGVTQTPRYLIKTRGQQVTLSCSPISGHRSVSWYQQTPGQGLQFLFEYFSETQRNKGNFPGRFSGRQFSNSRSEMNVSTLELGDSALYLCASSLIAAGLGTDTQYFGPGTRLTVL.

The rearrangement links TRBV6-1 to TRBJ1-2; 7 bases fit TRBD1. Germline values: CDR1 MNHNS, CDR2 SASEGT. V lost 3 bases, J lost 5 bases, and 6 bases stayed unmatched. The CDR3 runs to 14 residues. CDR3 in DNA: TGTGCCAGCAGTGAGTCACAGGGGCGGTATGGCTACACCTTC. Translated: CASSESQGRYGYTF.